Presented here are 9 T cell receptor beta chains from one specimen sequenced in a study of identical twins. One entry per CDR3 protein, called by TCRdb with MiXCR from the 5' RACE reads. The sample carries 550,000 to 700,000 distinct CDR3 sequences, around 20% recorded once. The same specimen was also included in a second study, on T cells expressing NK-cell markers.

What was sequenced was PBMCs. These receptors were taken from a woman between 18 and 30 years old in good health.

This clonotype has a handful of counts. The V gene is TRBV25-1, the J gene TRBJ2-5, with 9 bases identical to TRBD1. V lost 5 bases, J lost 5 bases, and 6 bases stayed unmatched. The length of the CDR3 is 14 residues. From germline, CDR1 is MGHDK and CDR2 SYGVNS. The CDR3 sequence: CASSNRGRLETQYF. For the CDR3, the DNA is TGTGCCAGCAGTAACAGGGGGCGTTTGGAGACCCAGTACTTC.

At least ten counts were recorded for this clonotype. CDR3 region: CASSLAFLAYEQYF. The CDR3 DNA is TGTGCCAGCAGCTTAGCATTTCTTGCCTACGAGCAGTACTTC. The chain joins TRBV7-2 to TRBJ2-7; D unclear. V was pared by 0 bases and J by 2 bases, with 8 bases between. CDR1 is SGHTA, CDR2 FQGNSA, per germline. The CDR3 totals 14 residues. Filled out from reference TRBV7-2 and TRBJ2-7, the complete variable domain reads GAGVSQSPSNKVTEKGKDVELRCDPISGHTALYWYRQSLGQGLEFLIYFQGNSAPDKSGLPSDRFSAERTGGSVSTLTIQRTQQEDSAVYLCASSLAFLAYEQYFGPGTRLTVT.

There are many counts of this clonotype. The chain employs TRBV6-1 and TRBJ1-6, with 9 bases identical to TRBD1. V was clipped by 6 bases and J by 5 bases; unmatched bases: 2. CDR3 length equals 14 residues. Germline lookup yields CDR1 MNHNS and CDR2 SASEGT. CDR3 region: CASSRTGDNSPLHF. The CDR3 coding sequence is TGTGCCAGCAGCCGGACAGGGGATAATTCACCCCTCCACTTT.

This chain connects TRBV20-1 to TRBJ2-7, with D uncertain. The ends were cut back, 3 bases at V and 6 bases at J, with 18 bases in the middle. The CDR3 extends over 14 amino acids. Per germline, CDR1 DFQATT and CDR2 SNEGSKA (reference sequence). CDR3: CSASPIVRTGEQYF. Written as DNA, the CDR3 is TGCAGTGCTAGCCCCATTGTTCGGACCGGCGAGCAGTACTTC.

The V and J genes are TRBV27 and TRBJ2-3, with D unclear. Germline V lookup: CDR1 MNHEY, CDR2 SMNVEV (reference sequence). V was shortened by 5 bases and J by 2 bases, with 17 bases between the two germline ends. There are 16 residues in the CDR3. CDR3 amino acids: CASSRRLGPATDTQYF. The CDR3 DNA reads TGTGCCAGCAGTCGTCGTCTTGGTCCCGCCACAGATACGCAGTATTTT.

There are many counts of this clonotype. V usage is TRBV29-1 and J usage is TRBJ1-1, with TRBD1 matching 7 bases. The CDR3 loop spans 13 amino acids. Germline V gene sequence: CDR1 SQVTM, CDR2 ANQGSEA. V lost 0 bases to trimming and J lost 5 bases; unmatched junction nucleotides: 3. The CDR3 loop reads CSVEDGTATEAFF. The CDR3 nucleotides are TGCAGCGTTGAAGATGGGACAGCGACTGAAGCTTTCTTT.

This clonotype was seen a few times. J is TRBJ2-7 and V is TRBV20-1, with unresolved D. CDR1 is DFQATT and CDR2 is SNEGSKA in the germline V gene (reference sequence). The V end lost 5 bases, the J end lost 3 bases, and 14 bases lay between the germline ends. This CDR3 spans 13 amino acids. The chain's CDR3 is CSAPAPDDYEQYF. For the CDR3, the DNA is TGCAGTGCTCCCGCGCCGGACGACTACGAGCAGTACTTC.

This clonotype was observed a few times. The chain links TRBV20-1 to TRBJ2-7; D is perhaps TRBD1 or TRBD2 (6 bases each). Germline-derived CDR1 and CDR2 are DFQATT and SNEGSKA (reference sequence). V shed 5 bases and J shed 0 bases, with 14 bases lying between them. CDR3 length equals 14 residues. In DNA form, the CDR3 reads TGCAGTGCTGACGGGGGCCCCGGCTCCTACGAGCAGTACTTC. Translation gives CSADGGPGSYEQYF.

This clonotype occurred a few times. Germline and junction disagree at one end, which may indicate a read error. This chain links TRBV12-3 or TRBV12-4 with TRBJ2-3; TRBD1 might be the D (5 bases). The CDR3 totals 11 residues. The CDR3 here is CASSKGATEYF. The CDR3 DNA follows: TGTGCCAGCAGTAAAGGGGCTACGGAGTATTTT.